This TCR beta chain was captured by sequencing in a study of tumor and adjacent non-tumor tissue in lung cancer. Study-level information: Samples averaged approximately 4.2 million productive TCRbeta reads each.

The CDR3 sequence is 15 residues long. Germline CDR1 MNHNS, CDR2 SASEGT. Concerning this clonotype: What it binds is not known. A junction end diverges from the germline sequence, so it may reflect a read error.

General observations from the study: Significantly higher TCR diversity was found in tumor than normal lung.

Three rounds of nested PCR, following a modified ARM-PCR protocol, produced the TCRbeta library. In TCRdb, the multiplex PCR reads were re-called with MiXCR into one record per CDR3 protein. The sample consists of around 99,000 distinct CDR3 sequences, under 65% of them appearing once. RNA was extracted from bulk tissue without any cell sorting. This non-tumor lung sample came from over 3 cm beyond the tumor edge. The chain links TRBV6-1 to TRBJ1-5; D perhaps matches TRBD2 (5 bases). The tail of the sequence fits TRBJ2-3 better, so the J call may be wrong. This receptor was obtained from a man in his sixties with non-small cell lung cancer. Sequenced: distant non-tumor lung tissue. The CDR3: CASILGGPSNQPQYF. Written as DNA, the CDR3 is TGTGCTAGCATACTTGGCGGGCCAAGCAATCAGCCCCAGTATTTT.